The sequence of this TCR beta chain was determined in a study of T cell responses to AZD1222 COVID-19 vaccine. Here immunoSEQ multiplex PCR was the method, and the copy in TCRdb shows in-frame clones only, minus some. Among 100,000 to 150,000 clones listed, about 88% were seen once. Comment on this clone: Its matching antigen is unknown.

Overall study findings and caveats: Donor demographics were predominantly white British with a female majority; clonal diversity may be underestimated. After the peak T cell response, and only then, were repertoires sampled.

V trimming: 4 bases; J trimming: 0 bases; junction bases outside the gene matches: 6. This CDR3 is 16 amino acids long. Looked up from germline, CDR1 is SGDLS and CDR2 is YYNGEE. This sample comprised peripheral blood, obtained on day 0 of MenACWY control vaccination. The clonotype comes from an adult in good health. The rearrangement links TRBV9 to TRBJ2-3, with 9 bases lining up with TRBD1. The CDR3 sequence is CASSIGTGPSTDTQYF. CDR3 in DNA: TGTGCCAGCAGCATCGGGACAGGGCCTAGCACAGATACGCAGTATTTT.